These T cell receptor beta chains were read from a single sample in a study of T cells in Graves' hyperthyroidism and ophthalmopathy. Each CDR3 protein gets one entry after TCRdb re-called the multiplex PCR reads with MiXCR. The sample gives over 350,000 distinct CDR3 sequences, 15% to 20% of which show up once; over 35% is in the top ten. The specimen sequenced was blood. The receptors were sampled from a man aged 18 to 30 with Graves' ophthalmopathy. Both conserved end residues are part of each CDR3.

>TRBV15
CATSRDPSGANVLTF
>TRBV6-1
CASSSQGLGNEQFF
>TRBV15
CATSRVGSGGYEQYF
>TRBV11-2
CASRPGTGGSPLHF
>TRBV6-1
CASSGYSLMNTEAFF
>TRBV27
CASSVAGGGPGSYEQYF
>TRBV6-1
CATRQGMTYEQYF
>TRBV18
CASSPNRMNEKLFF
>TRBV27
CASSLRGTGGYTEAFF
>TRBV6-1
CASSESGDTLPLHF
>TRBV11-2
CASSSVRDSYGYTF
>TRBV12-3/TRBV12-4
CASSSDGYGYTF
>TRBV20-1
CSGYGLQNTDTQYF
>TRBV3-1
CASSQAGLAGGTDTQYF
>TRBV25-1
CASSDRREAGGSYYEQYF
>TRBV11-2
CASSAGLAVMQFF
>TRBV7-9
CASSRRDRGDAETQYF
>TRBV6-2/TRBV6-3
CASSASGGGNTGELFF
>TRBV5-1
CASSPKEGGPSEQFF
>TRBV4-1
CASSQFSGLLNTEAFF
>TRBV27
CASSPRDTYYEQYF
>TRBV11-2
CASSPTSGQGAGEQFF
>TRBV12-3/TRBV12-4
CASKFGGGEKLFF
>TRBV11-2
CASSIQAGGLYNEQFF
>TRBV6-4
CASSRTRADTEAFF
>TRBV7-3
CASSLIASTDTQYF